A selection of T cell receptor beta chains follows, all from one sample in a study of control samples from healthy donors and cancer patients. The assay was immunoSEQ multiplex PCR, and TCRdb's table has in-frame clones only and misses some. The profile shows approximately 86,000 clones, 90% to 95% of them singletons. Sample: blood. The source is a woman in her 30s in good health. Both conserved end residues are part of each CDR3. The D gene is left open where the match is weak. Part of the rows lack a size; the others show once, few, many or a class for expanded clones.

clone_size	v_call	j_call	d_call	cdr3_aa	cdr3_nt
-	TRBV11-3	TRBJ1-1	-	CASSTNRDTEAFF	TGTGCCAGCAGCACTAACAGGGACACTGAAGCTTTCTTT
-	TRBV5-1	TRBJ2-5	TRBD1	CASSDGTAQETQYF	TGCGCCAGCAGCGACGGGACAGCCCAAGAGACCCAGTACTTC
-	TRBV6-4	TRBJ2-5	TRBD1	CASSDSGQKETQYF	TGTGCCAGCAGTGACTCGGGACAGAAAGAGACCCAGTACTTC
-	TRBV5-1	TRBJ2-3	-	CASSLQAADTQYF	TGCGCCAGCAGCTTGCAGGCGGCAGATACGCAGTATTTT
-	TRBV15	TRBJ2-3	-	CATSRLGTDTQYF	TGTGCCACCAGCAGACTGGGAACAGATACGCAGTATTTT
-	TRBV19	TRBJ1-1	-	CASSIGPTEAFF	TGTGCCAGTAGTATAGGTCCCACCGAAGCTTTCTTT
-	TRBV18	TRBJ2-3	-	CASRGSDTQYF	TGTGCCAGCCGGGGGTCAGATACGCAGTATTTT
-	TRBV29-1	TRBJ2-3	TRBD1	CSVVGQGASTDTQYF	TGCAGCGTTGTGGGACAGGGGGCAAGCACAGATACGCAGTATTTT
-	TRBV3-1/TRBV3-2	TRBJ1-2	TRBD1	CASSHRDRGQGYTF	TGTGCCAGCAGCCACCGGGACAGGGGGCAAGGCTACACCTTC
-	TRBV5-1	TRBJ1-1	-	CASREDSPNTEAFF	TGCGCCAGCAGGGAGGACAGCCCGAACACTGAAGCTTTCTTT
-	TRBV4-1	TRBJ1-4	TRBD1	CASSDEGGLNEKLFF	TGCGCCAGCAGCGACGAAGGGGGCCTTAATGAAAAACTGTTTTTT
-	TRBV14	TRBJ2-2	-	CASSQGSQLTGELFF	TGTGCCAGCAGCCAAGGGTCTCAGCTCACCGGGGAGCTGTTTTTT
-	TRBV6-5	TRBJ2-3	-	CASSYSGLLFTDTQYF	TGTGCCAGCAGTTACTCGGGGCTACTTTTCACAGATACGCAGTATTTT
-	TRBV5-5	TRBJ2-1	-	CASNEGLRDSYYNEQFF	TGTGCCAGTAACGAGGGCCTCCGGGACTCATACTACAATGAGCAGTTCTTC
-	TRBV6-5	TRBJ1-1	TRBD1	CASRAGTAIEAFF	TGTGCCAGCAGGGCCGGGACAGCCATTGAAGCTTTCTTT
-	TRBV6-4	TRBJ2-3	-	CASSAAGEADTQYF	TGTGCCAGCAGTGCGGCAGGGGAGGCAGATACGCAGTATTTT
-	TRBV13	TRBJ1-1	TRBD1	CASSDRVTEAFF	TGTGCCAGCAGCGACAGGGTTACTGAAGCTTTCTTT
-	TRBV30	TRBJ1-2	-	CAWSYPGLNYGYTF	TGTGCCTGGAGTTACCCGGGACTTAACTATGGCTACACCTTC
once	TRBV6-5	TRBJ1-1	-	CASSYSRGRRNTEAFF	TGTGCCAGCAGTTACTCTAGGGGACGGAGGAACACTGAAGCTTTCTTT
-	TRBV6-6	TRBJ1-1	-	CASSPTGRGAFF	TGTGCCAGCAGTCCGACAGGTCGGGGAGCTTTCTTT
-	TRBV7-7	TRBJ2-5	-	CASSLFGSKSETQYF	TGTGCTAGCAGCTTATTTGGAAGCAAGTCGGAGACCCAGTACTTC
once	TRBV5-1	TRBJ2-1	-	CASSLDSYNEQFF	TGCGCCAGCAGCTTGGATTCTTACAATGAGCAGTTCTTC
-	TRBV4-1	TRBJ1-4	-	CASSQAPGSRGVKLFF	TGCGCCAGCAGCCAAGCCCCAGGGTCACGCGGCGTAAAACTGTTTTTT
once	TRBV2	TRBJ1-5	-	CASSEGRGGDQPQHF	TGTGCCAGCAGTGAAGGCAGGGGCGGTGATCAGCCCCAGCATTTT
-	TRBV18	TRBJ1-3	TRBD1	CASSPTQGARGNTIYF	TGTGCCAGCTCACCCACACAGGGGGCTCGTGGAAACACCATATATTTT
-	TRBV4-1	TRBJ1-1	-	CASSQGREGTEAFF	TGCGCCAGCAGCCAAGGCAGGGAGGGCACTGAAGCTTTCTTT
-	TRBV18	TRBJ2-4	-	CASSPQEPLAKNIQYF	TGTGCCAGCTCACCACAAGAACCTCTAGCCAAAAACATTCAGTACTTC
-	TRBV10-3	TRBJ2-7	TRBD2	CAIRSTSGSNEQYF	TGTGCCATCAGATCGACTAGCGGGAGTAACGAGCAGTACTTC
-	TRBV19	TRBJ1-4	-	CASSTRVPTNEKLFF	TGTGCCAGTAGTACCCGGGTTCCAACTAATGAAAAACTGTTTTTT
-	TRBV7-8	TRBJ1-3	-	CASSLSAGNTIYF	TGTGCCAGCAGCTTATCCGCTGGAAACACCATATATTTT
-	TRBV19	TRBJ1-2	TRBD1	CASSIRTGRYGYTF	TGTGCCAGTAGTATAAGGACAGGGAGGTATGGCTACACCTTC
-	TRBV5-6	TRBJ1-3	TRBD1	CASSSRPGQGTGNTIYF	TGTGCCAGCAGCTCGAGACCGGGACAGGGGACCGGAAACACCATATATTTT
few	TRBV4-1	TRBJ2-1	-	CASSTSNEQFF	TGCGCCAGCAGTACAAGCAATGAGCAGTTCTTC
-	TRBV9	TRBJ2-7	-	CASSGGDLFHEQYF	TGTGCCAGCAGCGGGGGGGACCTTTTCCACGAGCAGTACTTC
-	TRBV5-4	TRBJ2-1	TRBD2	CASSPDSGGSPYNEQFF	TGTGCCAGCAGCCCAGATAGCGGGGGGTCCCCCTACAATGAGCAGTTCTTC
-	TRBV4-1	TRBJ1-2	-	CASSQEGGSEDYGYTF	TGCGCCAGCAGCCAAGAGGGAGGGTCCGAGGACTATGGCTACACCTTC
-	TRBV2	TRBJ2-7	-	CASREQGRSRFGEQYF	TGTGCCAGCAGGGAACAGGGTCGATCTCGATTTGGCGAGCAGTACTTC
-	TRBV6-5	TRBJ1-2	-	CASTQLGYGYTF	TGTGCCAGCACGCAGTTAGGTTATGGCTACACCTTC
-	TRBV28	TRBJ2-7	-	CASSPNTVYEQYF	TGTGCCAGCAGTCCCAACACGGTCTACGAGCAGTACTTC
-	TRBV6-1	TRBJ1-5	-	CASSEWARVSNQPQHF	TGTGCCAGCAGTGAATGGGCCAGGGTGAGCAATCAGCCCCAGCATTTT
-	TRBV24-1	TRBJ2-2	TRBD2	CATSDTSVSGELFF	TGTGCCACCAGTGATACTAGCGTATCCGGGGAGCTGTTTTTT
-	TRBV18	TRBJ1-3	-	CASSPPGGLDTIYF	TGTGCCAGCTCACCACCCGGGGGCCTGGACACCATATATTTT
-	TRBV29-1	TRBJ2-3	TRBD1	CSARTGSSTDTQYF	TGCAGCGCCAGGACAGGCTCTAGCACAGATACGCAGTATTTT
-	TRBV6-2/TRBV6-3	TRBJ2-3	TRBD2	CASSYPSGGALGPRADTQYF	TGTGCCAGCAGTTACCCCAGCGGGGGGGCATTAGGCCCCAGGGCGGATACGCAGTATTTT
-	TRBV2	TRBJ1-1	-	CASSVEYYEAFF	TGTGCCAGCAGTGTTGAGTATTATGAAGCTTTCTTT
-	TRBV10-3	TRBJ2-1	TRBD1	CAISAQTGSFNEQFF	TGTGCCATCAGTGCCCAGACAGGGTCTTTCAATGAGCAGTTCTTC
-	TRBV19	TRBJ1-5	TRBD1	CASSSHGTGGRQPQHF	TGTGCCAGTAGTTCCCATGGGACAGGGGGCCGTCAGCCCCAGCATTTT
-	TRBV10-3	TRBJ2-7	-	CAIRSEVSYEQYF	TGTGCCATCAGGAGCGAGGTCTCCTACGAGCAGTACTTC
-	TRBV3-1/TRBV3-2	TRBJ2-1	-	CASSQDNMAEQFF	TGTGCCAGCAGCCAAGATAATATGGCAGAGCAGTTCTTC
-	TRBV28	TRBJ2-4	-	CASSAKRRLAKNIQYF	TGTGCCAGCAGTGCAAAACGCCGGCTAGCCAAAAACATTCAGTACTTC